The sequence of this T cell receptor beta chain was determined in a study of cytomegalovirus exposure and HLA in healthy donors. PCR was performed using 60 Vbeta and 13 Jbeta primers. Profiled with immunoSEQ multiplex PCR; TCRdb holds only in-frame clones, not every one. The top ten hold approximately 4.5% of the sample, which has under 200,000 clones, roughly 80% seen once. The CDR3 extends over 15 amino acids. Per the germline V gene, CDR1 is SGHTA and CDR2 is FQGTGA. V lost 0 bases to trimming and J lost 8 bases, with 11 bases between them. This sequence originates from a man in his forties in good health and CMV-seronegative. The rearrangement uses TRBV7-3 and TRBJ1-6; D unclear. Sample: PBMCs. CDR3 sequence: CASSLTSAIDSPLHF. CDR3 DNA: TGTGCCAGCAGCTTAACATCCGCGATTGATTCACCCCTCCACTTT.